The clone carrying this T cell receptor (beta chain) was observed a handful of times. Its antigen is not identified. The data were obtained in a study of CD8 T cells in ankylosing spondylitis. Quantitative 5'-RACE with molecular barcodes produced the TCR beta libraries. TCRdb ran MiXCR on the 5' RACE reads and lists one entry per CDR3 protein. The sample lists a few hundred thousand distinct CDR3 sequences; 6% to 8% were seen once. Study-level points and caveats: Earlier reports found some motif variants in synovial fluid and blood in reactive arthritis. As reported, disease-linked clones showed significant enrichment in matched ankylosing spondylitis synovial fluid. Disease-linked clones had a CD8+ phenotype and relatively low frequency in peripheral blood. What seemed typical of ankylosing spondylitis blood was a TCR beta motif built from about 8 highly homologous variants.

Unmatched junction bases numbered 6, after V lost 4 bases and J lost 3 bases. The CDR3 extends over 15 amino acids. Germline-derived CDR1 and CDR2 are SGDLS and YYNGEE. The TCR originated in a male donor with ankylosing spondylitis. This rearrangement joins TRBV9 to TRBJ2-1; 8 bases align to TRBD1. Sequences were obtained from blood, either unsorted or a sorted T cell fraction (not recorded which). DNA of the CDR3: TGTGCCAGCAGCCCCGGACAGGGCATCTACAATGAGCAGTTCTTC. Encoded protein: CASSPGQGIYNEQFF. The complete variable domain, with remaining parts taken from reference TRBV9 and TRBJ2-1, reads DSGVTQTPKHLITATGQRVTLRCSPRSGDLSVYWYQQSLDQGLQFLIQYYNGEERAKGNILERFSAQQFPDLHSELNLSSLELGDSALYFCASSPGQGIYNEQFFGPGTRLTVL.